These 27 T cell receptor beta chains were sequenced from one sample in a study of CXCR3-negative and CXCR3-positive naive CD8 T cells (dated by TCRdb to the late 2010s). Sequencing was performed on a NextSeq 550. The Human TCR Profiling Kit (MiLaboratory) was used to make UMI-labeled 5' RACE TRB cDNA libraries. TCRdb reprocessed the reads and provides one entry for every CDR3 protein sequence; no DNA is given. The data table for this sample lists 75,000 to 90,000 distinct CDR3 sequences. Of the sample, about 0.62% is held by the ten largest clones. Paper-wide results and their limitations: Compared with CXCR3-negative naive cells, CXCR3-positive naive cells had TRB CDR3s with higher hydrophobicity (lower Kidera factor 4), lower energy, and higher strength and volume indices.

Their specific antigens are unknown. Sequenced input: naive CXCR3+ CD8+ T cells from blood. The meaning of the sample's cell subset or site label: CD45RO-CCR7+CD27+CD95- naive CD8+ T cells expressing CXCR3 (TNR3+). Source of these receptors: a human donor in good health. Some clones in this sample may be carry-over from other donors' samples.

J is TRBJ2-1 and V is TRBV29-1. Germline V gene lookup returns CDR1 SQVTM and CDR2 ANQGSEA. The CDR3 runs 12 residues. This CDR3 is CSVEAVYNEQFF.

The genes are TRBV15 and TRBJ2-5; TCRdb designates TRBD1, a call that cannot be tested without DNA. Germline assignment: CDR1 LNHNV and CDR2 YYDKDF (reference sequence). The CDR3 is made up of 14 amino acids. CDR3: CATSRDRRGETQYF.

The J gene is TRBJ2-2, the V gene TRBV23-1. Being an ORF, TRBV23-1 has a function that is uncertain. This CDR3 has 11 amino acids. The CDR3: CASSHNRELFF.

The genes are TRBV6-5 and TRBJ2-7; no DNA is available, so the TRBD2 call from TCRdb remains unchecked. The CDR3 has 15 residues. Germline CDR1 MNHEY, CDR2 SVGAGI. This CDR3 reads CASSYSGGLSYEQYF.

V is TRBV7-3 and J is TRBJ2-5. CDR1 is SGHTA and CDR2 is FQGTGA in the germline V gene. The CDR3 runs 12 residues. CDR3 sequence: CASSLDGETQYF.

CDR3 residues: CSAREAGQFNEKLFF. The chain links TRBV20-1 to TRBJ1-4; TCRdb lists TRBD1, though no DNA is available to test this call. The germline gives CDR1 DFQATT, CDR2 SNEGSKA (reference sequence). The CDR3 is 15 residues long.

The genes are TRBV7-2 and TRBJ2-7; TCRdb picks TRBD1, but there is no DNA to check that call. Germline CDR1 SGHTA, CDR2 FQGNSA. The CDR3 contains 12 residues. The CDR3 sequence: CASRGGHYEQYF.

The chain employs TRBV29-1 and TRBJ1-2; TCRdb designates TRBD1, a call that cannot be tested without DNA. Germline CDR1 and CDR2: SQVTM and ANQGSEA. The CDR3 is made up of 13 amino acids. CDR3 sequence reads: CSVEDGQGSGCTF.

This chain joins TRBV7-9 and TRBJ2-7; absent DNA, TCRdb's TRBD1 call cannot be checked. This CDR3 spans 15 amino acids. CDR1 and CDR2 from the germline V gene are SEHNR and FQNEAQ (reference sequence). CDR3 residues: CASSYTGTGWDEQYF. Looking up the rest from reference TRBV7-9 and TRBJ2-7 gives the full variable domain: DTGVSQNPRHKITKRGQNVTFRCDPISEHNRLYWYRQTLGQGPEFLTYFQNEAQLEKSRLLSDRFSAERPKGSFSTLEIQRTEQGDSAMYLCASSYTGTGWDEQYFGPGTRLTVT.

The CDR3 sequence: CASSIPLAAACNEQFF. This chain uses TRBV28 with TRBJ2-1; the TRBD2 assignment by TCRdb is unverifiable without DNA. CDR3 length: 16 residues. Germline values: CDR1 MDHEN, CDR2 SYDVKM.

The CDR3 spells CATSRSGVFTDEQFF. This chain links TRBV15 with TRBJ2-1; the TCRdb D gene call, TRBD2, has no DNA to confirm it. The V gene's germline CDR1 is LNHNV and CDR2 YYDKDF (reference sequence). CDR3 length: 15 residues. Using reference TRBV15 and TRBJ2-1 for the parts outside the CDR3, the full variable domain is DAMVIQNPRYQVTQFGKPVTLSCSQTLNHNVMYWYQQKSSQAPKLLFHYYDKDFNNEADTPDNFQSRRPNTSFCFLDIRSPGLGDTAMYLCATSRSGVFTDEQFFGPGTRLTVL.

The chain is built from TRBV5-1 and TRBJ2-7; TCRdb's assignment of TRBD1 cannot be checked, as there is no DNA. Germline loops: CDR1 SGHRS, CDR2 YFSETQ. The CDR3 is 15 residues long. The CDR3: CASSSHGTGVYEQYF.

This chain joins TRBV20-1 and TRBJ2-7; TCRdb's assignment of TRBD2 cannot be checked, as there is no DNA. CDR1 DFQATT and CDR2 SNEGSKA come from the germline V gene (reference sequence). The CDR3 has 13 amino acids. Here the CDR3 reads CSARRESIYEQYF.

The chain uses TRBV28 and TRBJ2-7. The CDR3 runs 12 residues. CDR1 and CDR2 (germline): MDHEN, SYDVKM. This CDR3 reads CASSYQSYEQYF. The full variable domain, rest sourced from reference TRBV28 and TRBJ2-7, is DVKVTQSSRYLVKRTGEKVFLECVQDMDHENMFWYRQDPGLGLRLIYFSYDVKMKEKGDIPEGYSVSREKKERFSLILESASTNQTSMYLCASSYQSYEQYFGPGTRLTVT.

The gene calls are TRBV18 and TRBJ2-3; without DNA, the TCRdb call of TRBD2 cannot be checked. Per germline, CDR1 KGHSH and CDR2 LQKENI. The CDR3 has 15 residues. The CDR3: CASSPVAGDTDTQYF.

The rearrangement joins TRBV7-9 to TRBJ2-3; the TCRdb D gene call, TRBD2, has no DNA to confirm it. The CDR3 loop spans 20 amino acids. The germline gives CDR1 SEHNR, CDR2 FQNEAQ (reference sequence). This CDR3 reads CASSLPEGTSGGSSTDTQYF.

The rearrangement joins TRBV29-1 to TRBJ2-7; TCRdb outputs TRBD1, but without DNA this stays unchecked. The V gene's germline CDR1 is SQVTM and CDR2 ANQGSEA. This CDR3 is 14 amino acids long. CDR3 region: CSAARDRGPYEQYF.

The V gene is TRBV4-1, the J gene TRBJ2-1; as DNA is missing, the TRBD2 call by TCRdb cannot be tested. CDR3 length: 19 amino acids. Germline CDR1 reads MGHRA; CDR2 reads YSYEKL. The CDR3 here is CASSQDDGLAGTPNNEQFF.

The genes are TRBV13 and TRBJ2-1; the D call of TRBD1 rests on TCRdb alone, since no DNA is present to check it. The CDR3 contains 14 residues. Germline CDR1 PRHDT, CDR2 FYEKMQ (reference sequence). CDR3 residues: CASSSRTGDNEQFF.

The chain carries TRBV7-9 and TRBJ2-3. CDR3 length: 14 residues. Germline lookup yields CDR1 SEHNR and CDR2 FQNEAQ (reference sequence). CDR3 in amino acids: CASSLGLAPDTQYF.

CDR3 region: CASSRGGNEQFF. The J gene is TRBJ2-1, the V gene TRBV18. Germline assignment: CDR1 KGHSH and CDR2 LQKENI. The CDR3 runs to 12 residues. The full variable domain, with the rest looked up from reference TRBV18 and TRBJ2-1, is NAGVMQNPRHLVRRRGQEARLRCSPMKGHSHVYWYRQLPEEGLKFMVYLQKENIIDESGMPKERFSAEFPKEGPSILRIQQVVRGDSAAYFCASSRGGNEQFFGPGTRLTVL.

This chain links TRBV9 with TRBJ2-7; TCRdb selects TRBD1, and the lack of DNA leaves this call unchecked. Germline-derived CDR1 and CDR2 are SGDLS and YYNGEE. CDR3 length: 14 amino acids. CDR3 in amino acids: CASSVTAGNYEQYF.

The chain carries TRBV7-9 and TRBJ1-1; the TCRdb call, TRBD1, lacks DNA for checking. The CDR3 sequence is 15 residues long. The germline gives CDR1 SEHNR, CDR2 FQNEAQ (reference sequence). CDR3 residues: CASSLIPGQGSEAFF.

The chain recombines TRBV5-1 with TRBJ2-2; TCRdb's assignment of TRBD2 cannot be checked, as there is no DNA. The CDR3 has 18 amino acids. Germline CDR1 and CDR2: SGHRS and YFSETQ. The CDR3: CASSPALAGVKNTGELFF. The full variable domain, rest sourced from reference TRBV5-1 and TRBJ2-2, is KAGVTQTPRYLIKTRGQQVTLSCSPISGHRSVSWYQQTPGQGLQFLFEYFSETQRNKGNFPGRFSGRQFSNSRSEMNVSTLELGDSALYLCASSPALAGVKNTGELFFGEGSRLTVL.

The rearrangement links TRBV7-9 to TRBJ2-7; TCRdb designates TRBD1, a call that cannot be tested without DNA. This CDR3 has 15 amino acids. Germline V gene data show CDR1 as SEHNR and CDR2 as FQNEAQ (reference sequence). CDR3 sequence reads: CASSPDAGQYYEQYF.

J is TRBJ2-7 and V is TRBV7-2. The germline gives CDR1 SGHTA, CDR2 FQGNSA. The CDR3 runs to 15 residues. The chain's CDR3 is CASSLAHQVKYEQYF.

The chain recombines TRBV6-6 with TRBJ2-2. The germline V gene encodes CDR1 MNHNY and CDR2 SVGAGI (reference sequence). The CDR3 length is 13 residues. CDR3 residues: CASSYSVAGELFF.